Given below is one TCR beta chain in context. Some clones are missing from TCRdb's copy, which holds only in-frame ones; the method was immunoSEQ multiplex PCR. Among roughly 150,000 clones listed, under 95% were seen once. The CDR3 runs to 16 residues. V lost 4 bases and J lost 4, with 17 bases in between. Germline-derived CDR1 and CDR2 are SGHNT and YYREEE (reference sequence). The data stem from a study of blood T cell repertoires in COVID-19. Background on the study: T cells, B-cell-depleted T cells, or PBMCs provided the cDNA or gDNA that served as material.

The specimen was peripheral blood. This clonotype originated in a man between 60 and 75 years old with active or convalescent COVID-19. This sequence joins TRBV5-4 and TRBJ2-2, with D maybe TRBD2 (5 bases). CDR3 residues: CASSPRPGSGTGELFF. Written as DNA, the CDR3 is TGTGCCAGCAGCCCCCGGCCGGGAAGTGGCACCGGGGAGCTGTTTTTT.